This T cell receptor (beta chain) was identified in a study of blood T cell repertoires in COVID-19. Trimming left V 8 bases short and J 2 bases short, with 13 bases between. CDR1 and CDR2 (germline): LNHDA, SQIVND (reference sequence). This CDR3 contains 13 residues. Method: immunoSEQ multiplex PCR; TCRdb's copy keeps in-frame clones and lacks some. The sample yields about 230,000 clones, roughly 80% seen once. Sequenced: peripheral blood. The chain employs TRBV19 and TRBJ2-7; possible D gene TRBD1, 6 bases. This receptor was taken from a woman aged 70-85 years with active or convalescent COVID-19. The CDR3 is CASGEQGAYEQYF. CDR3 sequence (DNA): TGTGCCAGTGGGGAACAGGGAGCCTACGAGCAGTACTTC.